This T cell receptor (beta chain) is drawn from a study of OX40 agonist ivuxolimab in advanced cancers. Some background on the complete study: Ivuxolimab was an agonistic, fully human IgG2 monoclonal antibody directed against OX40 (CD134), a costimulatory receptor. Intravenous ivuxolimab was administered to patients every 2 weeks at six dose levels: 0.01, 0.1, 0.3, 1.5, 3 and 10 mg/kg. Among the approximately 54 dose-escalation patients, approximately 20 had hepatocellular carcinoma, around 15 melanoma, 9 renal cell carcinoma and 9 head and neck cancer. A male proportion of roughly 80% and a mean age of approximately 62 years, ranging from 23 to 79, were recorded for the dose-escalation cohort. Prior anti-PD-1, anti-PD-L1 or anti-CTLA-4 therapy was permitted, and approximately 39% of dose-escalation patients had received checkpoint inhibitors. Partial responses occurred in three dose-escalation patients, of whom one had hepatocellular carcinoma and two had cutaneous melanoma. The purpose of peripheral TCRbeta sequencing was to test whether ivuxolimab changed TCR sequence diversity and led to clonal T-cell expansion. The paper reports the monotherapy dose-escalation portion (N of about 50 patients) of the phase I ivuxolimab trial. Here is what the overall study found, with its caveats: The antigen specificity of the clonally expanded peripheral T cells was not determined. After ivuxolimab, more expanded clones were found on average in CD8+ T cells than in CD4+ T cells. At doses from 0.1 to 3.0 mg/kg, clonal expansion was seen in both CD4+ and CD8+ blood T cells between baseline and week 6. Low levels of normalized T-cell clonal expansion were also seen in some patients who did not respond. In the 0.1-3.0 mg/kg groups, partial responders had among the lowest normalized peripheral clonal expansion, particularly in CD8+ T cells.

To sequence the TCRbeta CDR3 region, genomic DNA was isolated from the sorted cells. TCRbeta CDR3 regions were sequenced using the immunoSEQ Assay. TCRdb's version of the immuneACCESS table is confined to in-frame rearrangements and falls short of the full clone set. An unresolved V gene accounts for under half of the shortfall where checked; the remainder is of unknown origin. This sample gives about 38,000 clones in total; almost 80% of them show up just once. Jointly, the top ten make up 20% to 25% of the sample. The trial excluded patients who had a history of autoimmune disease or were on systemic immunosuppression. In every dose cohort, peripheral blood was drawn for TCR sequencing at baseline, cycle 4 day 1, and cycle 7 day 1. The samples were drawn from a first-in-human, open-label, multicenter phase I dose-escalation trial of ivuxolimab. The trial enrolled adults with locally advanced or metastatic head and neck squamous cell, hepatocellular, melanoma or renal cell carcinoma. Before TCR sequencing, CD4+ T cells and CD8+ T cells from peripheral blood were sorted into separate populations.

CDR1 LNHDA and CDR2 SQIVND were looked up in the germline V gene (reference sequence). Measured from the cysteine to the phenylalanine, the CDR3 is 13 residues long. Only CDR3 DNA is held: 39 bases, read in frame from base 1. V is pared back by 7 bases and J by 7 bases, with 17 bases lying between the germline termini. About this clone itself: No antigen is known for it. No base quality values were provided; no much bigger clone lies one nucleotide off.

The source was CD4+ or CD8+ T cells sorted from blood, collected in a trial of the OX40 agonist ivuxolimab. The receptor chain draws on TRBV19 and TRBJ2-7; TRBD2 could be the D gene, as 6 bases match. The clonotype originates from an adult with an advanced solid tumor such as melanoma, head and neck, liver or kidney cancer. The nucleotide sequence is given as TGTGCCAGTAATGCGGGGCCCCTATGGGAGCAGTACTTC. This sequence encodes CASNAGPLWEQYF.